The text below deals with one TCR beta chain. The data originate from a study of blood T cell repertoires in COVID-19. Study-wide background: PBMCs, B-cell-depleted T cells, or T cells were the source of the cDNA or gDNA that made up the material.

Data came from immunoSEQ multiplex PCR; TCRdb stores just in-frame clones and leaves some out. The table includes around 65,000 clones, about 81% detected once. Germline CDR1 SNHLY, CDR2 FYNNEI. This CDR3 region has 14 residues. Trimming took 6 bases from V and 3 from J; bases not matched to a gene: 7. This chain uses TRBV2 with TRBJ1-1, with TRBD1 identical over 7 bases. The TCR originated in a man older than 75 with acute or convalescent COVID-19. Material: peripheral blood. DNA for the CDR3: TGTGCCAGCAGAGGAGGGGGCAGGGACACTGAAGCTTTCTTT. It translates to CASRGGGRDTEAFF. Supplemented by reference TRBV2 and TRBJ1-1, the full variable domain reads EPEVTQTPSHQVTQMGQEVILRCVPISNHLYFYWYRQILGQKVEFLVSFYNNEISEKSEIFDDQFSVERPDGSNFTLKIRSTKLEDSAMYFCASRGGGRDTEAFFGQGTRLTVV.